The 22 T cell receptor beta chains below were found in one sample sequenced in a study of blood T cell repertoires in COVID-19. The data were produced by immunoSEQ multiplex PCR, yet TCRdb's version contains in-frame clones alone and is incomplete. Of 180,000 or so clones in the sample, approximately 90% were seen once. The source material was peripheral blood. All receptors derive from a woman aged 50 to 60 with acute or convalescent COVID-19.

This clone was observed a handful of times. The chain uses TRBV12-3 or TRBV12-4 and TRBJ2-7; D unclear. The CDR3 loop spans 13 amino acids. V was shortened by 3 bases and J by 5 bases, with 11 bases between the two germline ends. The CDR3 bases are TGTGCCAGCAGTTTGGCGGCGGTTAACGAGCAGTACTTC. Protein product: CASSLAAVNEQYF.

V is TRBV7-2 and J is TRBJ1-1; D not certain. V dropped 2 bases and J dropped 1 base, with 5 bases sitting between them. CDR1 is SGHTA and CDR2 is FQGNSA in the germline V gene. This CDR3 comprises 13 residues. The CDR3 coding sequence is TGTGCCAGCAGCTTACAGGAGAACACTGAAGCTTTCTTT. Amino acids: CASSLQENTEAFF.

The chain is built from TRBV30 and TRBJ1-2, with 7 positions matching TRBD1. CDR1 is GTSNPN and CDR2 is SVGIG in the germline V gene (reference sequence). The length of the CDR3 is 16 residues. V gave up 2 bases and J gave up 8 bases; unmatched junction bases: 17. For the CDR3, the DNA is TGTGCCTGGAGTCAAACGACAGGGCAGCGAAATGGCGGCTACACCTTC. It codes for CAWSQTTGQRNGGYTF.

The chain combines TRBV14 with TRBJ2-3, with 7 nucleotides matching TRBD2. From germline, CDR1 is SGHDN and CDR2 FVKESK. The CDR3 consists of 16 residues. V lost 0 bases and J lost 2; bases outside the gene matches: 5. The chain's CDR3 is CASSQDAGVITDTQYF. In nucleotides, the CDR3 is TGTGCCAGCAGCCAAGACGCGGGGGTTATCACAGATACGCAGTATTTT.

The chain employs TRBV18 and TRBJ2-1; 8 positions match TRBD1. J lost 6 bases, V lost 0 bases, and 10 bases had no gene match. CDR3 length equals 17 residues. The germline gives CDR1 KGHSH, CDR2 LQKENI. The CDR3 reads CASSPPSVGTGGNEQFF. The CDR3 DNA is TGTGCCAGCTCACCACCGTCGGTGGGGACAGGTGGCAATGAGCAGTTCTTC.

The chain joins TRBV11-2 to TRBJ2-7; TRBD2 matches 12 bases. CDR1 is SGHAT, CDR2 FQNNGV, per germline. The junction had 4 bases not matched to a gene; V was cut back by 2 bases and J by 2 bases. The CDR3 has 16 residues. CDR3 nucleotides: TGTGCCAGCAGCTTAACCCTAGCGGGGGGGACCTACGAGCAGTACTTC. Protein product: CASSLTLAGGTYEQYF. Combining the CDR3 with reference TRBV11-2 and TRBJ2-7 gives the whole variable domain EAGVAQSPRYKIIEKRQSVAFWCNPISGHATLYWYQQILGQGPKLLIQFQNNGVVDDSQLPKDRFSAERLKGVDSTLKIQPAKLEDSAVYLCASSLTLAGGTYEQYFGPGTRLTVT.

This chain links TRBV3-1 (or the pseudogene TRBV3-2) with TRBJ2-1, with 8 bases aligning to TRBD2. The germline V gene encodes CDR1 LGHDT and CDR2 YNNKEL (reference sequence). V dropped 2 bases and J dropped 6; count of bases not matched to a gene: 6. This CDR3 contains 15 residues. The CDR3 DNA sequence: TGTGCCAGCAGCCAACGGGAGGGGGTTATCAATGAGCAGTTCTTC. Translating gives CASSQREGVINEQFF.

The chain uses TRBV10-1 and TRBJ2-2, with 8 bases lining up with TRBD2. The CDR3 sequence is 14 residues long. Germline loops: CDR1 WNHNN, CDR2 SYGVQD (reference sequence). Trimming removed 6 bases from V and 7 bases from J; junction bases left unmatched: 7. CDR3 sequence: CASRSGSAGGELFF. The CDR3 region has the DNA TGCGCCAGCAGAAGCGGGAGCGCTGGCGGGGAGCTGTTTTTT.

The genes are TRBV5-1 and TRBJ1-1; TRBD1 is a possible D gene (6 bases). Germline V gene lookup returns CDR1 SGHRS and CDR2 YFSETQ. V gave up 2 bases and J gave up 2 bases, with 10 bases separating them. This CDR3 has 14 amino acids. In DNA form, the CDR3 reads TGCGCCAGCAGCTTACCAGGGGTAAACACTGAAGCTTTCTTT. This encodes CASSLPGVNTEAFF.

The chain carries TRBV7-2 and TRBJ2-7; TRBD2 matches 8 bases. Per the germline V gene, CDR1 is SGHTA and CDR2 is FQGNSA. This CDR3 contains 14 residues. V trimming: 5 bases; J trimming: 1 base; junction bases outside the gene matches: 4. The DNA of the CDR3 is TGTGCCAGCAGCCTTAGCGGGGATTCCTACGAGCAGTACTTC. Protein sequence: CASSLSGDSYEQYF. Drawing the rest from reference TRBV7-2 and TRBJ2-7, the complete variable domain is GAGVSQSPSNKVTEKGKDVELRCDPISGHTALYWYRQSLGQGLEFLIYFQGNSAPDKSGLPSDRFSAERTGGSVSTLTIQRTQQEDSAVYLCASSLSGDSYEQYFGPGTRLTVT.

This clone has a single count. This chain's CDR3 is CASSYSGRGPSAELFF. The CDR3 nucleotides are TGTGCCAGCAGTTACTCGGGCAGGGGTCCTAGTGCCGAACTGTTTTTT. The chain combines TRBV6-5 with TRBJ1-4; D might be TRBD1 (6 bases). CDR1 is MNHEY, CDR2 SVGAGI, per germline. Trimming left V 0 bases short and J 12 bases short, with 20 bases between. CDR3 length: 16 amino acids.

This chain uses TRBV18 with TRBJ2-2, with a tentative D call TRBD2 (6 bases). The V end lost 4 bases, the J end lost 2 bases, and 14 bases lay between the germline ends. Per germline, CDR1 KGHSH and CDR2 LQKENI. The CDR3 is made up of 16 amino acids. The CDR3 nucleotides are TGTGCCAGCTCACTTTTTCCTAGCGTCAACACCGGGGAGCTGTTTTTT. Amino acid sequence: CASSLFPSVNTGELFF.

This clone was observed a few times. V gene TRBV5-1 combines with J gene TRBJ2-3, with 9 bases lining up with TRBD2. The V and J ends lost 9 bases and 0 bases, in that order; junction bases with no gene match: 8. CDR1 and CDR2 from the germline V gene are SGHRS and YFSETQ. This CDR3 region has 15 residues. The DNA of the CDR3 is TGCGCCACCGCGGCTAGCGGGGTTAGCACAGATACGCAGTATTTT. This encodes CATAASGVSTDTQYF.

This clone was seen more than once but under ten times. The CDR3 protein is CASIKSPGKKETGELFF. For the CDR3, the DNA is TGTGCCAGCATCAAGTCCCCGGGAAAAAAGGAAACCGGGGAGCTGTTTTTT. The chain carries TRBV5-4 and TRBJ2-2; D is possibly TRBD2 (5 bases). Germline-derived CDR1 and CDR2 are SGHNT and YYREEE (reference sequence). This CDR3 comprises 17 residues. V lost 6 bases and J lost 5, with 23 bases in between.

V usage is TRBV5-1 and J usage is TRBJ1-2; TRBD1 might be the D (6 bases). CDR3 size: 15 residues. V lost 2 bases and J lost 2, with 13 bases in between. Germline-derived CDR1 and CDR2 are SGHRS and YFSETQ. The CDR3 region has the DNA TGCGCCAGCAGCTTTGCGGTTAGGGGGAACTATGGCTACACCTTC. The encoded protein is CASSFAVRGNYGYTF.

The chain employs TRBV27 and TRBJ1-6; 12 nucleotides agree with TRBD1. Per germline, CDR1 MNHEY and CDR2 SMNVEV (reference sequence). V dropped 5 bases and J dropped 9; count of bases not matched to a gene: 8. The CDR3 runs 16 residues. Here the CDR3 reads CASSTPGQGALSPLHF. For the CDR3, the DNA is TGTGCCAGCAGTACCCCGGGACAGGGGGCACTTTCACCCCTCCACTTT.

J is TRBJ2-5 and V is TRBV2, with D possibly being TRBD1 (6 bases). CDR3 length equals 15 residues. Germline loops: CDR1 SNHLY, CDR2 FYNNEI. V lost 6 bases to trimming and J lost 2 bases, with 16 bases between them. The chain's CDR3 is CASSPTGQTQETQYF. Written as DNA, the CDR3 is TGTGCCAGCAGCCCCACCGGACAGACTCAAGAGACCCAGTACTTC.

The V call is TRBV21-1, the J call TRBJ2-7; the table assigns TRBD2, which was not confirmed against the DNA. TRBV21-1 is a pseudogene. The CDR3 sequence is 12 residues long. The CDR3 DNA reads TGTGCCAGCAGCGCGCCTCAGCGGGAGCAGTACTTC. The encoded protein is CASSAPQREQYF.

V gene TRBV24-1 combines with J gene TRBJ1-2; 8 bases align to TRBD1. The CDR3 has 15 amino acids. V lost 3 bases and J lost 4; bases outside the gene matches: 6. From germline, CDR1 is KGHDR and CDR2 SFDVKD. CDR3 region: CATSDPTTGAYGYTF. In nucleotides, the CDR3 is TGTGCCACCAGTGATCCCACGACAGGGGCCTATGGCTACACCTTC.

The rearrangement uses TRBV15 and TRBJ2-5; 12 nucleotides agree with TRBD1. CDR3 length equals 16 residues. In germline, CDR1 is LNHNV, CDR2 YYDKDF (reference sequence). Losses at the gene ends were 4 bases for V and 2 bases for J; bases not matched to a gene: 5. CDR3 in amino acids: CATSTRDRGRQETQYF. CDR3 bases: TGTGCCACCAGCACTAGGGACAGGGGGCGACAAGAGACCCAGTACTTC.

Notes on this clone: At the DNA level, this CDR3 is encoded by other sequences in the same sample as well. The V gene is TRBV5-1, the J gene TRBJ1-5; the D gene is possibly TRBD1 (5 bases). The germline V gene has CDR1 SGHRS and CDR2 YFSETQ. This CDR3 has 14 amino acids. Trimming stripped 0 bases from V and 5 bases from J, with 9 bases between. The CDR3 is CASSLGGGDQPQHF. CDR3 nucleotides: TGCGCCAGCAGCTTGGGTGGAGGGGATCAGCCCCAGCATTTT. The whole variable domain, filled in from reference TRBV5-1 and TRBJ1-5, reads KAGVTQTPRYLIKTRGQQVTLSCSPISGHRSVSWYQQTPGQGLQFLFEYFSETQRNKGNFPGRFSGRQFSNSRSEMNVSTLELGDSALYLCASSLGGGDQPQHFGDGTRLSIL.

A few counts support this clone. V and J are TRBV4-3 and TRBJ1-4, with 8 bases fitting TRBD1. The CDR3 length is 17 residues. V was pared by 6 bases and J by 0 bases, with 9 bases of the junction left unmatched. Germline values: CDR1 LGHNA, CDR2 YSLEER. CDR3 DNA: TGCGCCAGCAGGGCTGATGTACAGGGGGCAACTAATGAAAAACTGTTTTTT. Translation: CASRADVQGATNEKLFF.